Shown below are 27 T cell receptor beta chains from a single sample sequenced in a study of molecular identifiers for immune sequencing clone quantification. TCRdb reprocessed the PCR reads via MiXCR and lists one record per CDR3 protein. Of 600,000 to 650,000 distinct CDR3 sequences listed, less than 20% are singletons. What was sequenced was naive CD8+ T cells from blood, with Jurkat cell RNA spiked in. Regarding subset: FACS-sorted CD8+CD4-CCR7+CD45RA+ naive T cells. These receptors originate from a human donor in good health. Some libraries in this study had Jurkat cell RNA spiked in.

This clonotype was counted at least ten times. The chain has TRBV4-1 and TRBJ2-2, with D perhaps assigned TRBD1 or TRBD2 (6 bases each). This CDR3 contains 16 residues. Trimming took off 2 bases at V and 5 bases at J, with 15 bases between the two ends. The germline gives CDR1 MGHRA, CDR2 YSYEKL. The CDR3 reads CASSQMGGLGTGELFF. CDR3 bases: TGCGCCAGCAGCCAAATGGGGGGCCTAGGTACCGGGGAGCTGTTTTTT.

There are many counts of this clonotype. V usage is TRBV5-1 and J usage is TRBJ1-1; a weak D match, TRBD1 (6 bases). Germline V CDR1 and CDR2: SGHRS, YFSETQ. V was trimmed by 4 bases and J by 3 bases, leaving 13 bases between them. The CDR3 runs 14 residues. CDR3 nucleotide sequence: TGCGCCAGCAGCCAAGGGACACTCGACACTGAAGCTTTCTTT. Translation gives CASSQGTLDTEAFF.

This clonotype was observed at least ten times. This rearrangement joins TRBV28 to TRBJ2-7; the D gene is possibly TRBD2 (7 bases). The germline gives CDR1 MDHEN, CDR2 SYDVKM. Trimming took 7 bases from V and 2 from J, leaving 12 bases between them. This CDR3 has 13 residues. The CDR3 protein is CASTKGGAYEQYF. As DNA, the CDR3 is TGTGCCAGCACCAAGGGGGGGGCCTACGAGCAGTACTTC.

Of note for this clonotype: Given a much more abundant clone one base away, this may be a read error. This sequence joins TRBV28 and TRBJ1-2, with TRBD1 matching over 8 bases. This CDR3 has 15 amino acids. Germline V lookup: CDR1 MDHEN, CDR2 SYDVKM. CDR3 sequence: CASSPPEGQDYVYTF. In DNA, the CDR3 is TGTGCCAGCAGTCCGCCGGAGGGACAGGACTATGTCTACACCTTC.

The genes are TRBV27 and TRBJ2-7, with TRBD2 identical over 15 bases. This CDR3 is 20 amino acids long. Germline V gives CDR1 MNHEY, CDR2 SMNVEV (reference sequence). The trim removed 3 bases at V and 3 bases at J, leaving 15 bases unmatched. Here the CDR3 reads CASSLLGRTSGGAGVYEQYF. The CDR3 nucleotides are TGTGCCAGCAGTTTGTTGGGCAGGACTAGCGGGGGGGCTGGGGTCTACGAGCAGTACTTC.

DNA for the CDR3: TGTGCCAGCAAGGATCAGGCGGACTCTGGAAACACCATATATTTT. The encoded protein is CASKDQADSGNTIYF. The V gene is TRBV2, the J gene TRBJ1-3; no clear D. V was cut by 7 bases and J by 0 bases, with 13 bases left in between. Germline V gene sequence: CDR1 SNHLY, CDR2 FYNNEI. The CDR3 is 15 amino acids.

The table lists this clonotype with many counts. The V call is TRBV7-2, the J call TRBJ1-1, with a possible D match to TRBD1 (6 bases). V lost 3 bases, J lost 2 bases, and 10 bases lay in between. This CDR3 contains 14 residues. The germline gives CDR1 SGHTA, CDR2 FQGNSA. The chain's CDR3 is CASSFGTTNTEAFF. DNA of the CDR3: TGTGCCAGCAGCTTTGGGACAACAAACACTGAAGCTTTCTTT.

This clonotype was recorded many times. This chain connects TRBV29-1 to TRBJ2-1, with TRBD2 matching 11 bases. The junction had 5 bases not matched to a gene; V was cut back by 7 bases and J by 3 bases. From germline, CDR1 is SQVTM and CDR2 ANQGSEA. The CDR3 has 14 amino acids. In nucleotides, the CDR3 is TGCAGCGCTCTTAGCGGGGGGGACTACAATGAGCAGTTCTTC. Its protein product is CSALSGGDYNEQFF.

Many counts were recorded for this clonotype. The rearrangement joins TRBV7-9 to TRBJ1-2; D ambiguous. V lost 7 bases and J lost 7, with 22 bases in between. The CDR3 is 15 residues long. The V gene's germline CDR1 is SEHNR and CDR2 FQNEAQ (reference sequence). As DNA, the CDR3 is TGTGCCAGCACCCCGAAGGAGGGAGAGGATGCTGGCTACACCTTC. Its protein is CASTPKEGEDAGYTF.

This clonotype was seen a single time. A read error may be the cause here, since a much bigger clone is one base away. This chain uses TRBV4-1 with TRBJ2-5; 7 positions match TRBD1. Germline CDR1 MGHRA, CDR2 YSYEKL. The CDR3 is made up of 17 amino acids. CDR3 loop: CTSSQGRSGTEEETQYF. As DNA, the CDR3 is TGCACCAGCAGCCAAGGCAGGTCCGGGACAGAAGAAGAGACCCAGTACTTC.

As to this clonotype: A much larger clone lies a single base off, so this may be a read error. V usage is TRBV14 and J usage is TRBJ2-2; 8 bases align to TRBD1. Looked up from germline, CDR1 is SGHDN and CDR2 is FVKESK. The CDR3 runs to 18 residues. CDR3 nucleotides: TGTGCCAGCGGCCAAGACTTCAGGGGGCGAAGGTTCACCGGGGAGCTGTTTTTT. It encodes CASGQDFRGRRFTGELFF.

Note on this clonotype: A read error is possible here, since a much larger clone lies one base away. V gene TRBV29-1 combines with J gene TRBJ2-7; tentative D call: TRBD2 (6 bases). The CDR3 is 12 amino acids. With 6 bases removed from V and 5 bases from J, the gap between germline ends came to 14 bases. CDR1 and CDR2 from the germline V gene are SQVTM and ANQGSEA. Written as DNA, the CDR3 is TGCAGCGTGGTAGCGGATCCCCACGAGCAGTACTTC. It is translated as CSVVADPHEQYF.

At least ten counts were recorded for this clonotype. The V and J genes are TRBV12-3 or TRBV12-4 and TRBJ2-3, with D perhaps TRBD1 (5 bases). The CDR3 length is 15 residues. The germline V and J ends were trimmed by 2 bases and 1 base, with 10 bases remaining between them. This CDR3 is CASSLPDTGTDTQYF. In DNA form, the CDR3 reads TGTGCCAGCAGTTTACCGGACACCGGCACAGATACGCAGTATTTT.

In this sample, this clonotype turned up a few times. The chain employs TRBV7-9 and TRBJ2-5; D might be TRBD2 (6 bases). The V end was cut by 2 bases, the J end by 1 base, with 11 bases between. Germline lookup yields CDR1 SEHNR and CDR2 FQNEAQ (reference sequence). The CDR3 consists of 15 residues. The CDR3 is CASSLSRGSQETQYF. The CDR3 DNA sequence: TGTGCCAGCAGCTTATCTCGGGGGAGCCAAGAGACCCAGTACTTC. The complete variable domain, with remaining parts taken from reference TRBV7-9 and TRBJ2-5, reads DTGVSQNPRHKITKRGQNVTFRCDPISEHNRLYWYRQTLGQGPEFLTYFQNEAQLEKSRLLSDRFSAERPKGSFSTLEIQRTEQGDSAMYLCASSLSRGSQETQYFGPGTRLLVL.

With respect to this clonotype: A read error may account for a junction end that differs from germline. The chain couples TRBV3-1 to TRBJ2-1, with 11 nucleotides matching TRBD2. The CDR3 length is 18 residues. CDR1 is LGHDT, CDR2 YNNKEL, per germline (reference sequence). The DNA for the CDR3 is TGTGCCAGCAGCCAAGTTCCTATAGCGGGGGGGGCCTACGATGAGCAGTTCTTC. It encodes CASSQVPIAGGAYDEQFF.

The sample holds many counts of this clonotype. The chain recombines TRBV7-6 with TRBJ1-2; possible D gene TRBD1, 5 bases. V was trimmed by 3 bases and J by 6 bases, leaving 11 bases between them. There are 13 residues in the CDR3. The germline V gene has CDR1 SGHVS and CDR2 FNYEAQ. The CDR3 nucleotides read TGTGCCAGCAGCTTTGGCAGCAGGGATGGCTACACCTTC. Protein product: CASSFGSRDGYTF.

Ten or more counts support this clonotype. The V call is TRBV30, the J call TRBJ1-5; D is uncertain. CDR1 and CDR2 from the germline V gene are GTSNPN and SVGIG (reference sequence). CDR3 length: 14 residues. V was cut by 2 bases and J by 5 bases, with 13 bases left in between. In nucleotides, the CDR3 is TGTGCCTGGAGTACCCTAGGAGGCGATCAGCCCCAGCATTTT. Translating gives CAWSTLGGDQPQHF.

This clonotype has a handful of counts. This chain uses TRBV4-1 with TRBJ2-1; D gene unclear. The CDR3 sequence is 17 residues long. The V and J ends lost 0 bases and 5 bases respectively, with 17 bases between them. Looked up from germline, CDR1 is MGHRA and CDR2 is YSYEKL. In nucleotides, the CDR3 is TGCGCCAGCAGCCAAGATCTTTCCTGGACCTACAACAATGAGCAGTTCTTC. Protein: CASSQDLSWTYNNEQFF.

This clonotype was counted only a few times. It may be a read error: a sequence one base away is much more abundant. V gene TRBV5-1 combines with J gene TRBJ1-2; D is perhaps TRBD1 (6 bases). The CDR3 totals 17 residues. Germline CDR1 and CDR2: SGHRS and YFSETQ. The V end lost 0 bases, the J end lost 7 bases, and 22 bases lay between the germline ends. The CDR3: CASSLEQGFTFGSGYTF. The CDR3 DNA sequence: TGCGCCAGCAGCTTGGAACAGGGCTTTACGTTTGGGAGTGGCTACACCTTC.

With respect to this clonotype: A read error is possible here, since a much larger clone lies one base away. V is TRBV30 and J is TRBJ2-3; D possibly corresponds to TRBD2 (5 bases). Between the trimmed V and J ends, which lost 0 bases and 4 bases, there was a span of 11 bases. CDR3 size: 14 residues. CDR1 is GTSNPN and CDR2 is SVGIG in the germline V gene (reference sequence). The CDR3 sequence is CAWSVLDHPDTQYF. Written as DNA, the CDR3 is TGTGCCTGGAGTGTACTAGATCACCCAGATACGCAGTATTTT.

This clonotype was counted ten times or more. The CDR3 loop reads CASSQPGQGVYGYTF. Here the CDR3 DNA reads TGTGCCAGCAGCCAACCGGGACAGGGGGTCTATGGCTACACCTTC. The V gene is TRBV3-1, the J gene TRBJ1-2; 11 positions match TRBD1. CDR1 and CDR2 (germline): LGHDT, YNNKEL (reference sequence). The ends lost 2 bases at V and 4 bases at J; junction bases unmatched: 3. The CDR3 is made up of 15 amino acids.

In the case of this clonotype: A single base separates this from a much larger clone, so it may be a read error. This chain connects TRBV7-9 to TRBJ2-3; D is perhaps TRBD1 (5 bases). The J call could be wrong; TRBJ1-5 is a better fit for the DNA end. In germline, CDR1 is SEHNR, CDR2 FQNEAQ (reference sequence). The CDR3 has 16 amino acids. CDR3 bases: TGTGCCAGCAGCCCAGCTGGGGGGGTACGTAAAGATACGCAGCATTTT. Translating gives CASSPAGGVRKDTQHF.

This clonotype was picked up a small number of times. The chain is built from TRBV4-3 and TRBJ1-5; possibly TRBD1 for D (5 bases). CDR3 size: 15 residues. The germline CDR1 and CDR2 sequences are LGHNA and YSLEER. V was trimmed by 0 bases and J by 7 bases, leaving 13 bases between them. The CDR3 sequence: CASSQDRTPRQPQHF. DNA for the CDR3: TGCGCCAGCAGCCAAGATAGGACACCCAGACAGCCCCAGCATTTT.

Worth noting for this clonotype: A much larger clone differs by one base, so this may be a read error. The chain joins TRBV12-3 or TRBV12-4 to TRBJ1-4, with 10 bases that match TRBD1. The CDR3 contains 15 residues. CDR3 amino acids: CASSGTGVGSEKLLF. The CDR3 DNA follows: TGTGCCAGTAGCGGGACAGGGGTTGGTAGTGAAAAACTGCTTTTT.

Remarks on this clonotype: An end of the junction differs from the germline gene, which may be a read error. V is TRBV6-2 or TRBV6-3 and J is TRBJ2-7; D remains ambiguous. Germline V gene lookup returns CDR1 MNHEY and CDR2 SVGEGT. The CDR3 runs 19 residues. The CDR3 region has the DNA TGTGCCAGCAGTTACTCGCCCACCATGGAGACCATTAGTTACTACGGGCAGTACTTC. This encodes CASSYSPTMETISYYGQYF.

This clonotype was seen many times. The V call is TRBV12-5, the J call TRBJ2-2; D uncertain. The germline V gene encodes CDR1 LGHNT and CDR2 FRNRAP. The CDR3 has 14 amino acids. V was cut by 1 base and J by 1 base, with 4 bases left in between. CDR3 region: CASGLELNTGELFF. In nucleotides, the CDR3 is TGTGCTAGTGGTTTGGAACTGAACACCGGGGAGCTGTTTTTT.

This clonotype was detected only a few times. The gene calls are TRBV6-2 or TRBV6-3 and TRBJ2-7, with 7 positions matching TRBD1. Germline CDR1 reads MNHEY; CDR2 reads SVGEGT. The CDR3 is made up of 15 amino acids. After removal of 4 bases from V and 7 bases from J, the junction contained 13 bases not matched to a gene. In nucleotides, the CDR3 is TGTGCCAGCAGTTTAGGCTTGGGACAGTACGTGGAGCAGTACTTC. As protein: CASSLGLGQYVEQYF.